This T cell receptor (beta chain) stems from a study of cytomegalovirus exposure and HLA in healthy donors. The V and J ends lost 7 bases and 5 bases, in that order; junction bases with no gene match: 10. Per germline, CDR1 MDHEN and CDR2 SYDVKM. This CDR3 has 15 residues. Profiling relied on immunoSEQ multiplex PCR, and the TCRdb table lists in-frame clones only, not all of them. The table lists 170,000 or so clones, about 85% of them singletons, with 15% to 20% in the top ten. The sample was PBMCs. V gene TRBV28 combines with J gene TRBJ1-5; 8 bases match TRBD1. The sequence was collected from a man younger than 30 in good health and CMV-seropositive. The CDR3 spells CASTPRDRTYQPQHF. The DNA for the CDR3 is TGTGCCAGCACCCCCCGGGACAGGACCTATCAGCCCCAGCATTTT.